The rows below give T cell receptor beta chains drawn from one sample of a study of T cell responses to AZD1222 COVID-19 vaccine. Assay used: immunoSEQ multiplex PCR; TCRdb lists only in-frame clones, some missing. The data hold around 120,000 clones, with 86% observed a single time. Here the sequenced sample was peripheral blood, taken on day 0 of AZD1222 vaccination. Receptor source: an adult in good health. Both conserved end residues are part of each CDR3. Fields, in order: V gene, clone size, J gene, D gene, CDR3 protein, CDR3 DNA. D genes are given only for firm matches. Only part of the rows carry a size: once, few, many, or a class if the clone is expanded.

TRBV5-5	-	TRBJ2-1	-	CASSLVQRGRTINEQFF	TGTGCCAGCAGCTTGGTTCAGCGCGGCAGGACTATCAATGAGCAGTTCTTC
TRBV27	-	TRBJ1-1	-	CASSGRMNTEAFF	TGTGCCAGCAGTGGAAGGATGAACACTGAAGCTTTCTTT
TRBV5-4	-	TRBJ1-6	TRBD1	CASSPGTGVRNSPLHF	TGTGCCAGCAGCCCCGGAACAGGGGTTCGGAATTCACCCCTCCACTTT
TRBV30	-	TRBJ1-6	TRBD1	CAWKGAGYNSPLHF	TGTGCCTGGAAGGGGGCAGGGTATAATTCACCCCTCCACTTT
TRBV18	-	TRBJ2-7	TRBD1	CASSPSTGAYEQYF	TGTGCCAGCTCACCATCCACAGGGGCCTACGAGCAGTACTTC
TRBV19	-	TRBJ1-5	TRBD1	CASSLSGQGNQPQHF	TGTGCCAGTAGCCTCTCAGGACAGGGCAATCAGCCCCAGCATTTT
TRBV28	-	TRBJ2-7	-	CASSLGLAYEQYF	TGTGCCAGCAGTTTAGGTCTAGCCTACGAGCAGTACTTC
TRBV7-2	-	TRBJ2-7	-	CASSLQASISYEQYF	TGTGCCAGCAGCTTACAGGCGAGCATCTCCTACGAGCAGTACTTC
TRBV2	-	TRBJ1-4	-	CASSDRGGTRGKLFF	TGTGCCAGCAGTGATCGAGGGGGGACTAGGGGAAAACTGTTTTTT
TRBV7-7	-	TRBJ2-5	-	CASSLGPTGQETQYF	TGTGCTAGCAGCTTGGGCCCCACAGGCCAAGAGACCCAGTACTTC
TRBV4-1	-	TRBJ1-2	-	CASSQVSTLQYGYTF	TGCGCCAGCAGCCAAGTGTCGACCCTCCAATATGGCTACACCTTC
TRBV11-2	-	TRBJ2-1	-	CASSLRGVIVNEQFF	TGTGCCAGCAGCTTAAGGGGGGTAATTGTCAATGAGCAGTTCTTC
TRBV28	-	TRBJ2-7	TRBD1	CASSKDRGRRNEQYF	TGTGCCAGCAGCAAAGACAGGGGGCGTAGGAACGAGCAGTACTTC
TRBV11-2	-	TRBJ2-2	TRBD1	CASSLETGVGELFF	TGTGCCAGCAGCTTAGAGACAGGGGTCGGGGAGCTGTTTTTT
TRBV4-1	-	TRBJ1-1	-	CASRRGGGKNTEAFF	TGCGCCAGCAGGCGAGGTGGAGGTAAAAACACTGAAGCTTTCTTT
TRBV6-5	-	TRBJ1-5	-	CASSYSMGTQPQHF	TGTGCCAGCAGTTACTCGATGGGCACGCAGCCCCAGCATTTT
TRBV19	-	TRBJ1-2	TRBD1	CASLAGTGLGYTF	TGTGCCAGCCTTGCCGGGACAGGGTTGGGCTACACCTTC
TRBV7-2	-	TRBJ2-1	-	CASSSSGALYYNEQFF	TGTGCCAGCAGCTCATCCGGGGCCCTTTACTACAATGAGCAGTTCTTC
TRBV28	few	TRBJ2-7	TRBD1	CASFPGGQGAFEQYF	TGTGCCAGTTTTCCCGGGGGACAGGGGGCTTTCGAGCAGTACTTC
TRBV7-2	-	TRBJ2-3	-	CASSSDGYTDTQYF	TGTGCCAGCAGCTCGGACGGATACACAGATACGCAGTATTTT
TRBV11-3	-	TRBJ2-2	-	CASSSTGPATGELFF	TGTGCCAGCAGCTCCACAGGGCCTGCCACCGGGGAGCTGTTTTTT
TRBV30	-	TRBJ2-6	-	CAWSVGGSGANVLTF	TGTGCCTGGAGTGTTGGGGGCTCTGGGGCCAACGTCCTGACTTTC
TRBV3-1/TRBV3-2	-	TRBJ2-1	TRBD1	CASSALLGQDSYNEQFF	TGTGCCAGCAGTGCGCTGCTGGGACAGGACTCGTACAATGAGCAGTTCTTC